This TCR beta chain was recovered during a study of control samples from healthy donors and cancer patients. The germline V gene has CDR1 MNHEY and CDR2 SVGAGI. J lost 5 bases, V lost 7 bases, and 8 bases had no gene match. This CDR3 comprises 15 residues. Generated by immunoSEQ multiplex PCR, the TCRdb table keeps only in-frame clones and is missing some. The sample has about 190,000 clones; over 80% are singletons. This sequence was found in a man between 18 and 35 years old in good health. Sequenced: blood. This chain joins TRBV6-5 and TRBJ2-7; 13 nucleotides align to TRBD2. CDR3: CASIILAGGPHEQYF. The DNA of the CDR3 is TGTGCCAGCATTATACTAGCGGGGGGGCCCCACGAGCAGTACTTC.